This is a list of T cell receptor beta chains from one sample in a study of cytomegalovirus exposure and HLA in healthy donors. Measured with immunoSEQ multiplex PCR; TCRdb has only the in-frame clones, and not every one. The table lists some 140,000 clones, around 79% of them singletons, with roughly 2.8% in the top ten. Sequencing was performed on PBMCs. The receptors shown here come from a young man in good health and CMV-seronegative. Each CDR3 is given with its conserved first and last residue. Fields, in order: clone size, V gene, D gene, CDR3 length, J gene, CDR3 DNA, CDR3 protein. D genes are given only for firm matches. A row's size may be missing; if present it is once, few, many or a size class.

>NA|TRBV4-1|TRBD2|17|TRBJ2-1
TGCGCCAGCAGCCAAGATCCGACTAGCGGGGGGGGTAATGAGCAGTTCTTC
CASSQDPTSGGGNEQFF
>NA|TRBV6-1|NA|14|TRBJ2-2
TGTGCCAGCAGTGTCAAAGGGGACACCGGGGAGCTGTTTTTT
CASSVKGDTGELFF
>NA|TRBV9|NA|14|TRBJ2-3
TGTGCCAGCACCGTGGGGGGTAGTGCAGATACGCAGTATTTT
CASTVGGSADTQYF
>once|TRBV14|NA|15|TRBJ1-1
TGTGCCAGCAGCCAAGACCCATCTGGAGGCACTGAAGCTTTCTTT
CASSQDPSGGTEAFF
>NA|TRBV5-6|NA|14|TRBJ1-5
TGTGCCAGCAGCTTGGGGTCAGGGGTTCAGCCCCAGCATTTT
CASSLGSGVQPQHF
>NA|TRBV20-1|NA|11|TRBJ2-5
TGCAGGGCCGGGACTTCAGAGACCCAGTACTTC
CRAGTSETQYF
>NA|TRBV28|NA|16|TRBJ1-4
TGTGCCAGCAGTGATGATTGGACTACAACTAATGAAAAACTGTTTTTT
CASSDDWTTTNEKLFF
>NA|TRBV5-1|TRBD1|14|TRBJ1-1
TGCGCCAGCAGCTTGGACAGGGGGGGCACTGAAGCTTTCTTT
CASSLDRGGTEAFF
>NA|TRBV6-1|TRBD1|14|TRBJ2-2
TGTGCCAGCAGTGCCGGGACAGACACCGGGGAGCTGTTTTTT
CASSAGTDTGELFF
>NA|TRBV6-5|NA|14|TRBJ1-1
TGTGCCAGCAGCCGGACAGCCGAGAACACTGAAGCTTTCTTT
CASSRTAENTEAFF
>once|TRBV6-5|NA|15|TRBJ2-5
TGTGCCAGCAGTTACTCGATTAGGGCGGGAGAGACCCAGTACTTC
CASSYSIRAGETQYF
>NA|TRBV5-4|NA|18|TRBJ2-3
TGTGCCAGCAGCTTGCCCCTAGGGGGCGGGGGGCCCACAGATACGCAGTATTTT
CASSLPLGGGGPTDTQYF
>NA|TRBV5-1|NA|14|TRBJ1-2
TGCGCCAGCAGCTTGACTCGCAGAGGCTATGGCTACACCTTC
CASSLTRRGYGYTF
>NA|TRBV6-4|TRBD1|15|TRBJ1-2
TGTGCCAGCAGTTACGATACGACAGGGGCGGATGGCTACACCTTC
CASSYDTTGADGYTF
>few|TRBV27|NA|15|TRBJ1-1
TGTGCCAGCATGCAAGAGGGTTGGCCGGGGGGTGAAGCTTTCTTT
CASMQEGWPGGEAFF